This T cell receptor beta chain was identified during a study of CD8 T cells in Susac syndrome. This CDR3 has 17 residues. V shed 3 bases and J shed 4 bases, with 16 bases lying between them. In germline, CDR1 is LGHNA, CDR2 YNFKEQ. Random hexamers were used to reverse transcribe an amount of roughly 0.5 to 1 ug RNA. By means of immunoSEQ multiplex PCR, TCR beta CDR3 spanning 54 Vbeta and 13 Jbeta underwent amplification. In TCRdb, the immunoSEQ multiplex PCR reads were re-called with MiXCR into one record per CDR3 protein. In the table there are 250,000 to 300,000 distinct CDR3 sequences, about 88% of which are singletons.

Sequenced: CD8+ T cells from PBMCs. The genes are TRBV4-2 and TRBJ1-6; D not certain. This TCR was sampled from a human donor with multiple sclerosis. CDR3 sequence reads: CASSQVTDPSYNSPLHF. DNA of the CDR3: TGTGCCAGCAGCCAGGTCACCGACCCCAGTTATAATTCACCCCTCCACTTT.